The source of this T cell receptor beta chain is a study of early T cells in non-severe SARS-CoV-2 infection. The TCR library protocol attached unique molecular identifiers to the individual cDNA molecules. One entry per CDR3 protein results from TCRdb running MiXCR on the 5' RACE reads. In the table there are 100,000 to 130,000 distinct CDR3 sequences, around 10% of which are singletons. CDR3 length: 12 amino acids. The ends were cut back, 5 bases at V and 5 bases at J, with 7 bases in the middle. Germline CDR1 MNHEY, CDR2 SMNVEV (reference sequence). The material sequenced was whole blood. The receptor was derived from an adult who was a healthcare worker with PCR-confirmed SARS-CoV-2 infection or an uninfected control (not recorded which). The chain joins TRBV27 to TRBJ1-5; possibly TRBD1 for D (5 bases). CDR3: CASSIQDQPQHF. CDR3 nucleotide sequence: TGTGCCAGCAGTATACAGGATCAGCCCCAGCATTTT.